The present T cell receptor (beta chain) was sequenced within a study of CD4 T cells in relation to SARS-CoV-2 and coronaviruses (dated by TCRdb to about 2021). Describing the broader study: Patient-derived lymphoblastoid cell lines were used to map the HLA restriction of shared crossreactive spike epitopes. At the level of individual TCR clonotypes, the study measured memory CD4+ T cell crossreactivity between SARS-CoV-2 spike protein and common cold coronavirus spike proteins. Samples from a few pre-COVID donors and the naive versus memory experiments were sequenced with the Adaptive Biotechnologies TCR-sequencing kit; other data were Illumina-based. A different, Illumina-based TCR-beta assay was used to sequence expansion assays from other donors in the study.

A note on this clone: The antigen it binds to is not known. No base-level quality is on record; no much larger clone is a single base apart.

Study-wide findings and limitations: Significantly weaker SARS-CoV-2-driven expansion was shown by crossreactive clones than by monoreactive clones, consistent with antigenic imprinting. No donor contributed both pre-pandemic and post-infection samples, which limited tracing the source of pre-existing responses. The study was limited by small numbers of patients and tested TCRs. Because the crossreactivity analysis focused on spike protein, crossreactivity against other viral proteins was not assessed. Memory CD4+ clonotypes crossrecognizing SARS-CoV-2 and at least one common cold coronavirus spike were found in approximately 60% of donors. Naive versus memory sequencing indicated the assay detects memory recall responses rather than primary responses primed during culture.

The CDR3 numbers 13 residues from cysteine through phenylalanine. Just the 39-base CDR3 DNA is kept, in frame starting at base 1. V is trimmed back by 6 bases and J by 4 bases, and the junction contains 2 bases that no gene match accounts for. Per the germline V gene, MNHEY is the CDR1 and SVGAGI is the CDR2. CD4+ T cells from unexposed donors were collected before the COVID-19 pandemic (2011-2018). Naive and memory CD4+ T cells were separated from cryopreserved PBMCs by CD4 enrichment followed by EasySep naive CD4+ T cell enrichment. Leukapheresis product for the unexposed donors was bought commercially. Ficoll-Paque PLUS gradient centrifugation was used to isolate PBMCs from leukapheresis product or whole blood. PBMCs were either used fresh in the expansion assay or cryopreserved at -140 degrees C. The QIAamp Micro DNA Kit was used to extract genomic DNA from the CD4+ T cells. Uncultured naive and memory CD4+ T cell DNA received deep-resolution immunoSEQ TCR-beta sequencing. Regarding the original processing steps: During preprocessing, nonproductive sequences were discarded, as were any CDR3s that did not begin with C, did not end with F or W, or were shorter than 7 amino acids. Cultured and uncultured naive and memory CD4+ repertoires were searched for CDR3s previously identified as spike- and CEF-reactive. Pairwise Levenshtein distance, computed with the stringdist R package after three terminal residues were trimmed from each end, was used as the measure of CDR3 homology. Sourced from immuneACCESS, this table was stored by TCRdb with only in-frame sequences that have V and J called. A share of the clones is absent; for the studies checked, an unresolved V gene accounts for under half, and the remainder has no known explanation. V and J calls and clone size follow that table, whereas D and trimming were derived from the DNA. This sample lists around 56,000 clones; more than 80% were detected once. The ten biggest clones cover around 1.3% of the sample.

Sequencing used memory CD4+ T cells from PBMCs. What this sample's cell subset or site label stands for: memory (non-naive) CD4+ T cells. The sequence was collected from a human donor in good health. Rearrangement joined TRBV6-5 to TRBJ2-5; the junction holds 10 bases that match TRBD2. For the CDR3, the sequence is CASRTSGTETQYF. Here is the DNA: TGTGCCAGCAGAACTAGCGGGACAGAGACCCAGTACTTC.